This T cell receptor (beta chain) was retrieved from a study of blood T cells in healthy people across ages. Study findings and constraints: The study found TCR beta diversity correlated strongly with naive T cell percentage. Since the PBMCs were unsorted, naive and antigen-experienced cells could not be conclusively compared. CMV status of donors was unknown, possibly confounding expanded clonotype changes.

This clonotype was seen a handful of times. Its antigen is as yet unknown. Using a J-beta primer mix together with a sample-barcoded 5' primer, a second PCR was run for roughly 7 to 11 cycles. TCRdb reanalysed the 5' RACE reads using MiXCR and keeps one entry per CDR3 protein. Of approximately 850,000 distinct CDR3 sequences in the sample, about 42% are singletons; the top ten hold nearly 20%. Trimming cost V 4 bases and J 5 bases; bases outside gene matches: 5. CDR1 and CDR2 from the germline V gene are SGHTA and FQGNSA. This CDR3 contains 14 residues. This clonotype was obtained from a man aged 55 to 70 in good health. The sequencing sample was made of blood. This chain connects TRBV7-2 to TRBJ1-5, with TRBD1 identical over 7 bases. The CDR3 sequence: CASSSDRDYQPQHF. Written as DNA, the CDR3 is TGTGCCAGCAGCTCCGACAGGGACTATCAGCCCCAGCATTTT. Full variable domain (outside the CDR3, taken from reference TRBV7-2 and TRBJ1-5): GAGVSQSPSNKVTEKGKDVELRCDPISGHTALYWYRQSLGQGLEFLIYFQGNSAPDKSGLPSDRFSAERTGGSVSTLTIQRTQQEDSAVYLCASSSDRDYQPQHFGDGTRLSIL.